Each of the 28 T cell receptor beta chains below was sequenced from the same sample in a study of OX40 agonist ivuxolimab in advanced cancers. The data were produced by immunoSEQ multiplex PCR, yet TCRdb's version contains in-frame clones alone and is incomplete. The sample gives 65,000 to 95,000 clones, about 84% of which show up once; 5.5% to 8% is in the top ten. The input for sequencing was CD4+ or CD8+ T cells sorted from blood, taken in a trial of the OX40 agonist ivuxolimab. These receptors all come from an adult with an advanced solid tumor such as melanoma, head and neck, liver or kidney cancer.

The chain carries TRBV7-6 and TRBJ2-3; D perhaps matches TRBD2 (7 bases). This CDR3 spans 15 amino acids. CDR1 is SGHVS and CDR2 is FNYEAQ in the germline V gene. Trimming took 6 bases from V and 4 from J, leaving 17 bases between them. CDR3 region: CASSGLGGSPDTQYF. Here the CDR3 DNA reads TGTGCCAGCAGTGGACTAGGGGGTTCCCCAGATACGCAGTATTTT.

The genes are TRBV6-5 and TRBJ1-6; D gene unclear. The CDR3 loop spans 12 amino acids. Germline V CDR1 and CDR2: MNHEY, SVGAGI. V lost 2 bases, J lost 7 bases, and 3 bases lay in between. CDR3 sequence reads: CASSYQNSPLHF. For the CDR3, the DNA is TGTGCCAGCAGTTACCAGAATTCACCCCTCCACTTT.

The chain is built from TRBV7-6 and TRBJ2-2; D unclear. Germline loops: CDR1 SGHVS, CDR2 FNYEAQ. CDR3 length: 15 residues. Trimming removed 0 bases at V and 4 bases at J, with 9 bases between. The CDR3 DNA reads TGTGCCAGCAGCTTAGCGGTCGCCTCCACCGGGGAGCTGTTTTTT. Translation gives CASSLAVASTGELFF.

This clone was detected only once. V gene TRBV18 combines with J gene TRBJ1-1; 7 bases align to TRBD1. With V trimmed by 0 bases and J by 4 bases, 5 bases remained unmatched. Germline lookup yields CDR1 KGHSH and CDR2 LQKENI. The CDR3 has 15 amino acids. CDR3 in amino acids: CASSPPEGGRTEAFF. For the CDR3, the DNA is TGTGCCAGCTCACCACCGGAAGGGGGCCGCACTGAAGCTTTCTTT. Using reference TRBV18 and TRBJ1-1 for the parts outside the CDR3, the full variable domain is NAGVMQNPRHLVRRRGQEARLRCSPMKGHSHVYWYRQLPEEGLKFMVYLQKENIIDESGMPKERFSAEFPKEGPSILRIQQVVRGDSAAYFCASSPPEGGRTEAFFGQGTRLTVV.

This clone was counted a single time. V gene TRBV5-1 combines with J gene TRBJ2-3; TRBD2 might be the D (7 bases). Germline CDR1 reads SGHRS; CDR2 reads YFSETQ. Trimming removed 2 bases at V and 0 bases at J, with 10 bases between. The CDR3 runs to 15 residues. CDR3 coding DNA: TGCGCCAGCAGCTTCGGGGGGCCTAGCACAGATACGCAGTATTTT. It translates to CASSFGGPSTDTQYF.

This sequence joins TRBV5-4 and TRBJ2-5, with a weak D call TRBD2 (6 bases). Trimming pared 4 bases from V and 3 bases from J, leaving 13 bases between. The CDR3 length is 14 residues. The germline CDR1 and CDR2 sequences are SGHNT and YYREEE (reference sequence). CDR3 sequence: CASSAGIGEETQYF. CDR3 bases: TGTGCCAGCAGCGCGGGGATAGGGGAAGAGACCCAGTACTTC.

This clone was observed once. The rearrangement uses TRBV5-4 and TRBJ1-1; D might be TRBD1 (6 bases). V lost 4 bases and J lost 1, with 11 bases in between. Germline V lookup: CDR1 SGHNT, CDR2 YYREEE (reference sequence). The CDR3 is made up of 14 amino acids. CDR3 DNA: TGTGCCAGCAGCCCTAGGACAGCGAACACTGAAGCTTTCTTT. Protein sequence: CASSPRTANTEAFF.

For the CDR3, the DNA is TGCGCCAGCAGCTGGACTAGTACATCCTACGAGCAGTACTTC. Translation gives CASSWTSTSYEQYF. This chain uses TRBV5-1 with TRBJ2-7; TRBD2 agrees at 7 bases. CDR1 and CDR2 from the germline V gene are SGHRS and YFSETQ. V shed 3 bases and J 1 base; nucleotides not matched to a gene: 4. This CDR3 spans 14 amino acids.

CDR3 sequence reads: CASSPAGTASYEQYF. The CDR3 DNA follows: TGTGCCAGCAGCCCCGCCGGGACAGCCTCCTACGAGCAGTACTTC. J is TRBJ2-7 and V is TRBV27; 7 bases map to TRBD1. CDR1 is MNHEY and CDR2 is SMNVEV in the germline V gene (reference sequence). V shed 6 bases and J 0 bases; nucleotides not matched to a gene: 8. This CDR3 comprises 15 residues.

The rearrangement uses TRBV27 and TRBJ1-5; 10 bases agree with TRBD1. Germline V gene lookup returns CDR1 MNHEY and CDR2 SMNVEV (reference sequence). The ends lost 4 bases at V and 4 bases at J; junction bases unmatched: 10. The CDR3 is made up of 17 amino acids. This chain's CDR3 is CASSSRDRGLLNQPQHF. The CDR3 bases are TGTGCCAGCAGTTCCCGGGACAGGGGTCTCTTAAATCAGCCCCAGCATTTT.

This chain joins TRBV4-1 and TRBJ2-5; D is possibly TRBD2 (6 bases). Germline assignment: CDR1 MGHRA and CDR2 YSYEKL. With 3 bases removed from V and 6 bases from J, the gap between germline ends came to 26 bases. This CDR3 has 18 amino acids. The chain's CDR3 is CASSQRLARDGGVQTQYF. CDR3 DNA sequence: TGCGCCAGCAGCCAGAGGCTAGCCCGAGATGGAGGGGTTCAGACCCAGTACTTC.

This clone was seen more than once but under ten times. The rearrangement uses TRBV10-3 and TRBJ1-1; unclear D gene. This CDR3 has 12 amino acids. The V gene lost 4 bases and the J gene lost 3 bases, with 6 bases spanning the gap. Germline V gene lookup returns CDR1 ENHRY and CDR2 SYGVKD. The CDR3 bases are TGTGCCATCAGTGGGGGAGACACTGAAGCTTTCTTT. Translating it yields CAISGGDTEAFF.

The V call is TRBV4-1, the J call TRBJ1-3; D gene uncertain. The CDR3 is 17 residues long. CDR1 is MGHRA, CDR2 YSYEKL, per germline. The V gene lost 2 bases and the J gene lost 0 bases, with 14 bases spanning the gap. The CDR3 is CASSQHGFFSSGNTIYF. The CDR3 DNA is TGCGCCAGCAGCCAACATGGATTTTTTAGCTCTGGAAACACCATATATTTT.

CDR3 sequence: CASSTRTGFNQPQHF. The CDR3 nucleotides are TGTGCCAGTAGTACCCGGACAGGTTTCAATCAGCCCCAGCATTTT. The rearrangement uses TRBV19 and TRBJ1-5; TRBD1 agrees at 7 bases. The trim removed 4 bases at V and 3 bases at J, leaving 6 bases unmatched. The CDR3 has 15 amino acids. The V gene's germline CDR1 is LNHDA and CDR2 SQIVND (reference sequence).

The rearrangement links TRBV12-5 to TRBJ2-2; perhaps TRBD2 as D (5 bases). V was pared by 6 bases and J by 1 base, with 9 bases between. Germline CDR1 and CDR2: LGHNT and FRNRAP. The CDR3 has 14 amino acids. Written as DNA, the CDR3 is TGTGCTAGTGGGGGAGCCGGGAACACCGGGGAGCTGTTTTTT. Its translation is CASGGAGNTGELFF. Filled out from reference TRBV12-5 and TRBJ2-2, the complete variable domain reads DARVTQTPRHKVTEMGQEVTMRCQPILGHNTVFWYRQTMMQGLELLAYFRNRAPLDDSGMPKDRFSAEMPDATLATLKIQPSEPRDSAVYFCASGGAGNTGELFFGEGSRLTVL.

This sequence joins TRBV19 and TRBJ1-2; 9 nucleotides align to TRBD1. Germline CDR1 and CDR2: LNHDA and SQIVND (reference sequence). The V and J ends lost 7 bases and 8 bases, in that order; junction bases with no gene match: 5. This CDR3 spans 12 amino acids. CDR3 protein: CASKQGARGYTF. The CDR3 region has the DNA TGTGCCAGTAAACAGGGGGCGCGGGGCTACACCTTC.

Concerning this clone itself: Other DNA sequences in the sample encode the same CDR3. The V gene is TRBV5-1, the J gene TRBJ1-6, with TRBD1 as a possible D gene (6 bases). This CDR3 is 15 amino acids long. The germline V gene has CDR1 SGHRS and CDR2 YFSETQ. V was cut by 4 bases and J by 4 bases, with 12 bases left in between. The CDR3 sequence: CASSPGTSYNSPLHF. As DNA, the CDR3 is TGCGCCAGCAGCCCCGGGACAAGTTATAATTCACCCCTCCACTTT.

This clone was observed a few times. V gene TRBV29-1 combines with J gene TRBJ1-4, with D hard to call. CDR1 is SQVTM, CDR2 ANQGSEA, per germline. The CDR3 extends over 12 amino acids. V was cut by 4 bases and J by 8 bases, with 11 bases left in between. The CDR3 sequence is CSVAFVGEKLFF. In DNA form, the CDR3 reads TGCAGCGTTGCCTTCGTTGGGGAAAAACTGTTTTTT.

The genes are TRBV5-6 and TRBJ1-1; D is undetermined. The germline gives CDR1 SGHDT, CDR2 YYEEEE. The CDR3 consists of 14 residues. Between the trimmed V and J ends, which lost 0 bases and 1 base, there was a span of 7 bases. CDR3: CASSLGNRNTEAFF. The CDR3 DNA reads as TGTGCCAGCAGCTTGGGAAACAGGAACACTGAAGCTTTCTTT.

CDR3 amino acids: CASRERGGTDTQYF. CDR3 nucleotide sequence: TGCGCCAGCAGGGAGCGGGGGGGCACAGATACGCAGTATTTT. The gene calls are TRBV10-1 and TRBJ2-3; 9 bases line up with TRBD2. In germline, CDR1 is WNHNN, CDR2 SYGVQD (reference sequence). The junction had 2 bases not matched to a gene; V was cut back by 6 bases and J by 1 base. The CDR3 runs to 14 residues.

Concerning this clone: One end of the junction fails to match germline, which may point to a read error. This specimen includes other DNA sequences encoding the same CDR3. Here the CDR3 reads CASSSGGSSYEQYF. For the CDR3, the DNA is TGCGCCAGCAGCTCGGGTGGGAGCTCCTACGAGCAGTATTTC. The chain combines TRBV5-1 with TRBJ2-7; a weak D match, TRBD2 (5 bases). The CDR3 is 14 residues long. CDR1 and CDR2 from the germline V gene are SGHRS and YFSETQ. The whole variable domain, remainder taken from reference TRBV5-1 and TRBJ2-7, is KAGVTQTPRYLIKTRGQQVTLSCSPISGHRSVSWYQQTPGQGLQFLFEYFSETQRNKGNFPGRFSGRQFSNSRSEMNVSTLELGDSALYLCASSSGGSSYEQYFGPGTRLTVT.

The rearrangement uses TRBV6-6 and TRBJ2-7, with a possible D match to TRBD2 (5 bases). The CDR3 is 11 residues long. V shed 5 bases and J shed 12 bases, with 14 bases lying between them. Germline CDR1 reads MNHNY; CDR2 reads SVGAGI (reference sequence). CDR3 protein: CASSEYREGYF. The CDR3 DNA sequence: TGTGCCAGCAGTGAATACCGGGAAGGGTACTTC.

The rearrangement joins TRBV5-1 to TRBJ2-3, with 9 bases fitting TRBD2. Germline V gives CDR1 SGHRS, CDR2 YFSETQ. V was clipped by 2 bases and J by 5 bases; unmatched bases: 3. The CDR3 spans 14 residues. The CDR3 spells CASSFAGGIDTQYF. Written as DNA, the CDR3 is TGCGCCAGCAGCTTTGCGGGGGGGATAGATACGCAGTATTTT.

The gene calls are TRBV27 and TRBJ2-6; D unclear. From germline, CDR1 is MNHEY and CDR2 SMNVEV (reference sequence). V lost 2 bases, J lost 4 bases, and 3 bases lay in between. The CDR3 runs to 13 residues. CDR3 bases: TGTGCCAGCAGTTTAGTGGGGGCCAACGTCCTGACTTTC. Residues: CASSLVGANVLTF.

The CDR3 DNA reads as TGTGCCAGCAGCTTAGGGGGGCTCGCTACTGAGCAGTTCTTC. Protein sequence: CASSLGGLATEQFF. The gene calls are TRBV7-9 and TRBJ2-1; D perhaps matches TRBD1 (6 bases). Germline V lookup: CDR1 SEHNR, CDR2 FQNEAQ (reference sequence). Trimming removed 1 base from V and 9 bases from J, with 13 bases in between. The CDR3 totals 14 residues.

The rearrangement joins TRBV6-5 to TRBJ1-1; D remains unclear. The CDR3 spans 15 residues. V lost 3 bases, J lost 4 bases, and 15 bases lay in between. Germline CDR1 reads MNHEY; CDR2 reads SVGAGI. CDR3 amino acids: CASSYSEGGITEAFF. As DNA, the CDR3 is TGTGCCAGCAGTTATTCCGAGGGCGGAATCACTGAAGCTTTCTTT.

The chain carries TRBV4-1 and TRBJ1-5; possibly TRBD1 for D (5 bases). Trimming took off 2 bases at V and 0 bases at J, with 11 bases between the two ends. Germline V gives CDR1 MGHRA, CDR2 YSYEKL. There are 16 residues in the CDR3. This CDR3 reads CASSQQQVNSNQPQHF. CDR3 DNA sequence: TGCGCCAGCAGCCAACAACAGGTGAATAGCAATCAGCCCCAGCATTTT.

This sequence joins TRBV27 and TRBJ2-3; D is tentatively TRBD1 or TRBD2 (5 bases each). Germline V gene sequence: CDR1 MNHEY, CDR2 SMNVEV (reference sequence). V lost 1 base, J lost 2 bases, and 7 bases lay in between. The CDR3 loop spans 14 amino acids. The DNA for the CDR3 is TGTGCCAGCAGTTTATGGGGGATCACAGATACGCAGTATTTT. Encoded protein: CASSLWGITDTQYF.